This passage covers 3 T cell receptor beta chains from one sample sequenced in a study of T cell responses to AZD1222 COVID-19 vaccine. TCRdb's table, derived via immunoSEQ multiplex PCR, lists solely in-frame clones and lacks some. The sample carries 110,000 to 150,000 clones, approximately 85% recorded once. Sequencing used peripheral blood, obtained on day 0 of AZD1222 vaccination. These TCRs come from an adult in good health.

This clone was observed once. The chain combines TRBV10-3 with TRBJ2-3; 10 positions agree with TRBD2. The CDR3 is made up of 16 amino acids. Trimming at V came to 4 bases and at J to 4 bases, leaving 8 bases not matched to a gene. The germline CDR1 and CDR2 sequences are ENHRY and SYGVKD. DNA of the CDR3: TGTGCCATCAGTGGAAGCGGGGGGGCCGTCGCAGATACGCAGTATTTT. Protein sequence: CAISGSGGAVADTQYF.

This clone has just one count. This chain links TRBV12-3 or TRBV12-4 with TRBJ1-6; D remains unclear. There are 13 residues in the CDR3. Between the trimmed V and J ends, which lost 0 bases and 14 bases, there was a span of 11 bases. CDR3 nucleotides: TGTGCCAGCAGTTTAGCCGAGGCCCGGGCCCTCCACTTT. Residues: CASSLAEARALHF.

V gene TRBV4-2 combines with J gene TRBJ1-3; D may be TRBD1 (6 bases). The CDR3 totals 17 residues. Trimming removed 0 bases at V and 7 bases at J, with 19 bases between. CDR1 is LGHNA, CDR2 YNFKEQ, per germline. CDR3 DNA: TGTGCCAGCAGCCAAGAAGGTTCCCAGGGGATTCGGAACACCATATATTTT. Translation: CASSQEGSQGIRNTIYF.